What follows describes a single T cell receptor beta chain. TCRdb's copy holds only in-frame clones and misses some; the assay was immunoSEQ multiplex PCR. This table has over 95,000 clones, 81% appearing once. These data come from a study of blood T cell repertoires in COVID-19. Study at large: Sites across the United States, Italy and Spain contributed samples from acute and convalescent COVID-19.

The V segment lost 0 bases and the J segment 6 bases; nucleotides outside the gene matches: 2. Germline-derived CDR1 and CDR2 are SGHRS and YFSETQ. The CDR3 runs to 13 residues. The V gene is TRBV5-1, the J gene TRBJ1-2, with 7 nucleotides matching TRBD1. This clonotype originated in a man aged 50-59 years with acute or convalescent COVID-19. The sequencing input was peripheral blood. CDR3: CASSLVQGDGYTF. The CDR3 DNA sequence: TGCGCCAGCAGCTTGGTGCAGGGGGATGGCTACACCTTC. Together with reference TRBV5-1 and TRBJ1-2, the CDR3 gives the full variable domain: KAGVTQTPRYLIKTRGQQVTLSCSPISGHRSVSWYQQTPGQGLQFLFEYFSETQRNKGNFPGRFSGRQFSNSRSEMNVSTLELGDSALYLCASSLVQGDGYTFGSGTRLTVV.